This record covers a single TCR beta chain. This record belongs to a study of blood T cell repertoires in COVID-19. Authors' methods: Nucleated cell number was recorded as an estimate derived from reference gene primer amplification. Produced via immunoSEQ multiplex PCR; TCRdb's table is partial and in-frame only. The V and J calls and the clone size are those of that table, but D and trimming were determined from the DNA. The sample yields under 250,000 clones, 65% to 90% seen once. This CDR3 comprises 15 residues. Germline V gives CDR1 SGHTA, CDR2 FQGNSA. With 5 bases clipped from V and 2 bases from J, the junction kept 6 bases outside the gene matches.

The chain employs TRBV7-2 and TRBJ2-7, with 10 bases that match TRBD2. The TCR sequence derives from a woman aged 45-65 years with acute COVID-19. Sequencing used PBMCs or T cells enriched from blood (not recorded which). The CDR3 sequence is CASSPLAGDTYEQYF. The CDR3, as DNA: TGTGCCAGCAGCCCCCTAGCGGGGGACACCTACGAGCAGTACTTC. Drawing the rest from reference TRBV7-2 and TRBJ2-7, the complete variable domain is GAGVSQSPSNKVTEKGKDVELRCDPISGHTALYWYRQSLGQGLEFLIYFQGNSAPDKSGLPSDRFSAERTGGSVSTLTIQRTQQEDSAVYLCASSPLAGDTYEQYFGPGTRLTVT.